This TCR beta chain was recovered during a study of somatic mutations in cytotoxic T cells in rheumatoid arthritis. Study-wide points: Levels of CD8+ T-cell clonality in rheumatoid arthritis patients were statistically indistinguishable from those seen in age-matched healthy controls, with no significant difference.

Each population, CD4+ and CD8+ cells, was isolated by positive magnetic bead selection and checked for purity by flow cytometry. To note about this clone: As yet, its antigen is unknown.

TCRdb's table, derived via immunoSEQ multiplex PCR, lists solely in-frame clones and lacks some. The table shows roughly 19,000 clones, with about 82% occurring only once. This CDR3 has 16 amino acids. Germline lookup yields CDR1 MNHEY and CDR2 SMNVEV (reference sequence). Trimming took 5 bases from V and 5 from J; bases not matched to a gene: 13. The chain couples TRBV27 to TRBJ2-5, with 8 bases fitting TRBD2. This sequence originates from a woman in her forties or fifties in good health. The sequenced material came from CD8+ T cells sorted from blood. The CDR3, as DNA: TGTGCCAGCAGTACTAGCTTCGGGACTAGTAGGGAGACCCAGTACTTC. This codes for CASSTSFGTSRETQYF.